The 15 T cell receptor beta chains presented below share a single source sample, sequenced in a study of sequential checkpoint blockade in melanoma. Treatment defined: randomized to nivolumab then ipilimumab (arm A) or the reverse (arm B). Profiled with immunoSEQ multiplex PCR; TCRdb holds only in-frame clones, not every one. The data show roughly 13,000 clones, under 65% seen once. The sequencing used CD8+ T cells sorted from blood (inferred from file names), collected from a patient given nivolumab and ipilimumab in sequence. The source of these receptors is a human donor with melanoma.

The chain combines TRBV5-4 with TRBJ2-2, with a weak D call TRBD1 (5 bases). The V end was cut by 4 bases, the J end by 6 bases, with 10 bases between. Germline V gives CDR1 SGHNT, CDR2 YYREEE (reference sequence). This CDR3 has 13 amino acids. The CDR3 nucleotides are TGTGCCAGCAGCGCCGAAGGGGCCGGGGAGCTGTTTTTT. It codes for CASSAEGAGELFF.

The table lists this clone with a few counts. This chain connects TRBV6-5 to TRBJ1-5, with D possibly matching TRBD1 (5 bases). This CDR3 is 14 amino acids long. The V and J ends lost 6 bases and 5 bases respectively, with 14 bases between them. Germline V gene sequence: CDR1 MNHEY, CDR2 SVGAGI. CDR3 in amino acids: CASSSGFGDQPQHF. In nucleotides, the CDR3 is TGTGCCAGCAGCTCAGGGTTTGGGGATCAGCCCCAGCATTTT.

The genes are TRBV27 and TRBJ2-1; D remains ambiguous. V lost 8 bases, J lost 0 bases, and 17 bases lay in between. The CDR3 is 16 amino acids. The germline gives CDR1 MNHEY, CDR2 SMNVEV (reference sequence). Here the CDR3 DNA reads TGTGCCAGCCAAGCGCCGACTCCTAGCTCCTACAATGAGCAGTTCTTC. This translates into CASQAPTPSSYNEQFF.

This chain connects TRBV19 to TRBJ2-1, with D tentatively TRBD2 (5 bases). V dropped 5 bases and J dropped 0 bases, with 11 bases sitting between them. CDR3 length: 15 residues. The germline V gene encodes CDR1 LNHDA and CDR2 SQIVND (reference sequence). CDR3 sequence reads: CASSLDGSSYNEQFF. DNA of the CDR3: TGTGCCAGTAGTTTGGATGGGAGCTCCTACAATGAGCAGTTCTTC. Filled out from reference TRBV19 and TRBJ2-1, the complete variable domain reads DGGITQSPKYLFRKEGQNVTLSCEQNLNHDAMYWYRQDPGQGLRLIYYSQIVNDFQKGDIAEGYSVSREKKESFPLTVTSAQKNPTAFYLCASSLDGSSYNEQFFGPGTRLTVL.

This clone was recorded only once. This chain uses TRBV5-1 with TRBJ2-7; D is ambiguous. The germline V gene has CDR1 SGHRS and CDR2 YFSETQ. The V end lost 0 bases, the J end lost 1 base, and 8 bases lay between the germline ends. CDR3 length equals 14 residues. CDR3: CASSLASGSYEQYF. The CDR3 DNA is TGCGCCAGCAGCTTGGCCTCAGGATCCTACGAGCAGTACTTC. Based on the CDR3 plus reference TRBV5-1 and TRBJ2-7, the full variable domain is KAGVTQTPRYLIKTRGQQVTLSCSPISGHRSVSWYQQTPGQGLQFLFEYFSETQRNKGNFPGRFSGRQFSNSRSEMNVSTLELGDSALYLCASSLASGSYEQYFGPGTRLTVT.

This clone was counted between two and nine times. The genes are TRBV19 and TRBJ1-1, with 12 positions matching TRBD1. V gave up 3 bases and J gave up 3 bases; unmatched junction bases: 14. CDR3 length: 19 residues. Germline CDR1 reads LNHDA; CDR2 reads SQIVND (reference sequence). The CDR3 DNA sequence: TGTGCCAGTAGTATGGGGGGGACCGGGACAGGGGGCAGGGACACTGAAGCTTTCTTT. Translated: CASSMGGTGTGGRDTEAFF.

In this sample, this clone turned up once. This CDR3 reads CSGGTSGRGEQFF. The CDR3 nucleotides are TGCAGCGGGGGGACTAGCGGGAGGGGTGAGCAGTTCTTC. The rearrangement links TRBV29-1 to TRBJ2-1, with 16 bases aligning to TRBD2. CDR1 is SQVTM and CDR2 is ANQGSEA in the germline V gene. With V trimmed by 7 bases and J by 9 bases, 3 bases remained unmatched. CDR3 length equals 13 residues.

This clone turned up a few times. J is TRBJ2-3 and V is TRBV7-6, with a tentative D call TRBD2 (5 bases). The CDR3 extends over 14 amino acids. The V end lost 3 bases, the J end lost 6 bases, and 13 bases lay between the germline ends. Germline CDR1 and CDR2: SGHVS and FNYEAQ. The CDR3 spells CASSLGLADDTQYF. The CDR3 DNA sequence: TGTGCCAGCAGCTTGGGTCTAGCAGACGATACGCAGTATTTT.

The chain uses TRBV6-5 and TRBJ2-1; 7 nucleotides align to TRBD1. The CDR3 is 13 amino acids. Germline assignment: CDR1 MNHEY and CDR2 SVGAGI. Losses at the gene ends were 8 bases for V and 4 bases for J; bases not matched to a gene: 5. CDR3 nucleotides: TGTGCCAGCGGAGGACAGGTGTACAATGAGCAGTTCTTC. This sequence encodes CASGGQVYNEQFF.

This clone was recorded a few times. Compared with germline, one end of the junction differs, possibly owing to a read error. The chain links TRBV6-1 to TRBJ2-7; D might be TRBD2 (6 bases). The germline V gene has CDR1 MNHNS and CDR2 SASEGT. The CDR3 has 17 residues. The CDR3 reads CAISESGSGDGTYEQYF. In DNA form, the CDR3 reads TGTGCCATCAGTGAGTCAGGGTCGGGGGACGGCACCTACGAGCAGTACTTC.

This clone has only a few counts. This CDR3 reads CASSSKGEGTGELFF. CDR3 nucleotides: TGCGCCAGCAGCTCCAAGGGGGAAGGGACCGGGGAGCTGTTTTTT. This sequence joins TRBV5-1 and TRBJ2-2; TRBD1 might be the D (6 bases). Between the trimmed V and J ends, which lost 3 bases and 5 bases, there was a span of 14 bases. The CDR3 totals 15 residues. Germline V gene data show CDR1 as SGHRS and CDR2 as YFSETQ.

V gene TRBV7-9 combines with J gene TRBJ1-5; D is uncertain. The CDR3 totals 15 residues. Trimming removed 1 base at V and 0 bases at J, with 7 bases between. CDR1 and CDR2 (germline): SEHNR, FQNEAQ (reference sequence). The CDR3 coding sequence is TGTGCCAGCAGCTTAGGTATACATAGCAATCAGCCCCAGCATTTT. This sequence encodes CASSLGIHSNQPQHF.

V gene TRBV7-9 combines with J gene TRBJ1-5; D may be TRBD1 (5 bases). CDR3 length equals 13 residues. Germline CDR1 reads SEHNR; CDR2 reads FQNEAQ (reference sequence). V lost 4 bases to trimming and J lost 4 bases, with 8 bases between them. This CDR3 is CASSSNRNQPQHF. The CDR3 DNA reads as TGTGCCAGCAGCTCGAACAGGAATCAGCCCCAGCATTTT. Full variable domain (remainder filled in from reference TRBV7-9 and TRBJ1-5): DTGVSQNPRHKITKRGQNVTFRCDPISEHNRLYWYRQTLGQGPEFLTYFQNEAQLEKSRLLSDRFSAERPKGSFSTLEIQRTEQGDSAMYLCASSSNRNQPQHFGDGTRLSIL.

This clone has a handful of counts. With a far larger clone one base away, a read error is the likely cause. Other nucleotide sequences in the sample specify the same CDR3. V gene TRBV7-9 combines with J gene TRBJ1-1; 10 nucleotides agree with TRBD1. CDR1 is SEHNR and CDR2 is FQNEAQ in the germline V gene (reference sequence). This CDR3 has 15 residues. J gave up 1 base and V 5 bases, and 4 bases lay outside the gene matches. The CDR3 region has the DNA TGTGCCAGCAGCCTGAGGACAGGGGGGAACACTGAAGCTTTCTTT. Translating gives CASSLRTGGNTEAFF.

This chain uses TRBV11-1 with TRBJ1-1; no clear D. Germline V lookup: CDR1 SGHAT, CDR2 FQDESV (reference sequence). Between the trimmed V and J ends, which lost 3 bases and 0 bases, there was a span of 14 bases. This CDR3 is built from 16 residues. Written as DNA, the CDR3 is TGTGCCAGCAGCTTCGGGGAGGGAACACTGAACACTGAAGCTTTCTTT. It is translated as CASSFGEGTLNTEAFF.